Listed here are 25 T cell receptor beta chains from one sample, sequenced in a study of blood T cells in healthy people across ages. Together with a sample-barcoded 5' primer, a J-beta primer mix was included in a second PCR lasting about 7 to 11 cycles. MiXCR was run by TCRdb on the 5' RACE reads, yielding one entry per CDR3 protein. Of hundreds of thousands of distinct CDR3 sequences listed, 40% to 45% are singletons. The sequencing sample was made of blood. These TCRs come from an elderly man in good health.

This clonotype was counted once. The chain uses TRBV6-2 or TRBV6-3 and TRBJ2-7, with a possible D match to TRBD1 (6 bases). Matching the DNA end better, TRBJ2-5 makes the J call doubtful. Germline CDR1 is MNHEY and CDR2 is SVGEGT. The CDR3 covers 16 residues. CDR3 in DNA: TGTGCCAGCAGTTCCCCCGGACAGAGAGGTCCAGAGACCCAGTACTTC. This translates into CASSSPGQRGPETQYF.

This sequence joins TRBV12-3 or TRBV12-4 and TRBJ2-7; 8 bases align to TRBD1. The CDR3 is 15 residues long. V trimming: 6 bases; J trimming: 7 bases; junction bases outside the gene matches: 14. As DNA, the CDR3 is TGTGCCAGCAGAAGGACAGGGTTCTCCAACAATGAGCAGTACTTC. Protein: CASRRTGFSNNEQYF.

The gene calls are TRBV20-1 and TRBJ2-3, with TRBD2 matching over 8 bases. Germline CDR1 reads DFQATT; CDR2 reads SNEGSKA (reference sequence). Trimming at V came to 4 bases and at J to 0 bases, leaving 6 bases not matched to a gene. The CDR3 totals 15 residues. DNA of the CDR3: TGCAGTGCTACGGCTAGCGGGCCTAGCACAGATACGCAGTATTTT. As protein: CSATASGPSTDTQYF.

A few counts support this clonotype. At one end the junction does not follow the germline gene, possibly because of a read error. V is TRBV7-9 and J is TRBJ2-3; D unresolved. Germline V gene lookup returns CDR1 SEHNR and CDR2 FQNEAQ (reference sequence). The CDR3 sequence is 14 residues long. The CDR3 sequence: CANSWSDETDTQYF. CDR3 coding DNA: TGTGCCAACAGCTGGAGTGACGAAACAGATACGCAGTATTTT.

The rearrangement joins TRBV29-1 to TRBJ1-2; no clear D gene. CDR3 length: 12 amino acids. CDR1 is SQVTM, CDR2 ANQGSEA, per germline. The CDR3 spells CGTTSVTRSYTF. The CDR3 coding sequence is TGCGGCACTACCAGTGTGACTAGGAGCTACACCTTC.

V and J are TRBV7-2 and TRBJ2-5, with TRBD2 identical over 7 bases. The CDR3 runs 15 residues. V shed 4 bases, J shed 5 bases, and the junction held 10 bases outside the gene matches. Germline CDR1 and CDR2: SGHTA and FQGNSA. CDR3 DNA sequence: TGTGCCAGCAGCTCGGAAAGGACTAGAGGCGAGACCCAGTACTTC. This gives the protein CASSSERTRGETQYF.

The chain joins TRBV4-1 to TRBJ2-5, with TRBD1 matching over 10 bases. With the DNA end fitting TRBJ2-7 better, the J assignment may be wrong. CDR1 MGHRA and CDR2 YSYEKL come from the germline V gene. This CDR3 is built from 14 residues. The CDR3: CASSPGQGQYEQYF. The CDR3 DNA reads TGCGCCAGCAGCCCGGGACAGGGGCAATACGAGCAGTACTTC.

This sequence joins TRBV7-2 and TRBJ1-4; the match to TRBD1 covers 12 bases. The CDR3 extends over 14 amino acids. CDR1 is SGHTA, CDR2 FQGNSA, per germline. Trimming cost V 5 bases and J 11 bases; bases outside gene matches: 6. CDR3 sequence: CASSTGTGGAKLFF. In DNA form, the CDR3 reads TGTGCCAGCAGCACCGGGACAGGGGGCGCGAAACTGTTTTTT. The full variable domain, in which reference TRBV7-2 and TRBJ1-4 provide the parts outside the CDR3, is GAGVSQSPSNKVTEKGKDVELRCDPISGHTALYWYRQSLGQGLEFLIYFQGNSAPDKSGLPSDRFSAERTGGSVSTLTIQRTQQEDSAVYLCASSTGTGGAKLFFGSGTQLSVL.

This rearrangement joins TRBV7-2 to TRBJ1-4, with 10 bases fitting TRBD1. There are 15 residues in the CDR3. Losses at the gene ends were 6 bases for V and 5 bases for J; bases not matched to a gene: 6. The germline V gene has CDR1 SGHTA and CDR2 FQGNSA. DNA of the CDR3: TGTGCCAGCAGTACCCCGGGACAGGGGAATGAAAAACTGTTTTTT. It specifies CASSTPGQGNEKLFF.

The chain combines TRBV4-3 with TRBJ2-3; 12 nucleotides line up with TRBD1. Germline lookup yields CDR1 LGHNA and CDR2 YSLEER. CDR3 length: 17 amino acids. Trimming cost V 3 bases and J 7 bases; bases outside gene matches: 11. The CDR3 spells CASSQQPGQGAINTQYF. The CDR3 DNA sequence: TGCGCCAGCAGCCAGCAACCGGGACAGGGGGCTATAAATACGCAGTATTTT.

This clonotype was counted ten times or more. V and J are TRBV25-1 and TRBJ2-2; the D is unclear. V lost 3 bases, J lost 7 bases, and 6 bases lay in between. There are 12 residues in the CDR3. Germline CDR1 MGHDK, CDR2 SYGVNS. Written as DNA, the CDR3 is TGTGCCAGCAGTGAGTACCGCGGGGAGCTGTTTTTT. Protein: CASSEYRGELFF.

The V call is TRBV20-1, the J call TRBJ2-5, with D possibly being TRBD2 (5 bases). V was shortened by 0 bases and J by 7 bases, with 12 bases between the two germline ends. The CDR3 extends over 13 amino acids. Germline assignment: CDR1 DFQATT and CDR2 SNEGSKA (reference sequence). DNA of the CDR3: TGCAGTGCTAGAGAATTCGGGGTGGGGACCCAGTACTTC. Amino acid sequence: CSAREFGVGTQYF.

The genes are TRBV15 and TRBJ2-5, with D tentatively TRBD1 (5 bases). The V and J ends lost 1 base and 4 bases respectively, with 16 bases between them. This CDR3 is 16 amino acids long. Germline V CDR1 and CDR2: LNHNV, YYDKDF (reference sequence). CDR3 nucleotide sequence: TGTGCCACCAGCAGAGGATTTGGCAGGGTAGGAGAGACCCAGTACTTC. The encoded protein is CATSRGFGRVGETQYF.

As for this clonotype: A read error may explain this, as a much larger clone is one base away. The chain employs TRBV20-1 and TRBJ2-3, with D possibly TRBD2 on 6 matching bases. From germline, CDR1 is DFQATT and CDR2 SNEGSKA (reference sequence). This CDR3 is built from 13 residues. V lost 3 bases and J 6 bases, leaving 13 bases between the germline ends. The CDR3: CSASQAGGDTQYF. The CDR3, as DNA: TGCAGTGCTAGCCAGGCAGGAGGGGATACGCAGTATTTT.

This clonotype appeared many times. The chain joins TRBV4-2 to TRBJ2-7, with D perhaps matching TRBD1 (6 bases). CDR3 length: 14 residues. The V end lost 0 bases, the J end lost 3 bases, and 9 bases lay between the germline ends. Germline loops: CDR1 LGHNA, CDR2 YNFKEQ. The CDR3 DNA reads TGTGCCAGCAGCCAAGAACAGGGTTTCTACGAGCAGTACTTC. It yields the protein CASSQEQGFYEQYF.

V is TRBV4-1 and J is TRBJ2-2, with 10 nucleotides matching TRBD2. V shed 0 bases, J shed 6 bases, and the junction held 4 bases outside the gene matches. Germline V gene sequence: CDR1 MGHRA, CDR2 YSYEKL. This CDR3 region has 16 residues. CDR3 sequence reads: CASSQEASGRAGELFF. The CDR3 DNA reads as TGCGCCAGCAGCCAAGAGGCAAGCGGGAGGGCCGGGGAGCTGTTTTTT.

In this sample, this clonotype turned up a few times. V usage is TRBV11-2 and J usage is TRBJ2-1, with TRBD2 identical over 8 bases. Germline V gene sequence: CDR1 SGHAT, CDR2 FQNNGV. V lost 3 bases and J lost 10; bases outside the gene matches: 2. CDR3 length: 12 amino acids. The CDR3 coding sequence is TGTGCCAGCAGCTTTTCGGGAGGGGAGCAGTTCTTC. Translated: CASSFSGGEQFF.

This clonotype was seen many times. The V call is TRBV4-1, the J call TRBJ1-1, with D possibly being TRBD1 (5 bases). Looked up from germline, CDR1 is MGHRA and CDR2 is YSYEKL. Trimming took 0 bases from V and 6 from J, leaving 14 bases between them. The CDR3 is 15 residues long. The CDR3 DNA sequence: TGCGCCAGCAGCCAAGAACCCGGGACTCGGGCTGAAGCTTTCTTT. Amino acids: CASSQEPGTRAEAFF.

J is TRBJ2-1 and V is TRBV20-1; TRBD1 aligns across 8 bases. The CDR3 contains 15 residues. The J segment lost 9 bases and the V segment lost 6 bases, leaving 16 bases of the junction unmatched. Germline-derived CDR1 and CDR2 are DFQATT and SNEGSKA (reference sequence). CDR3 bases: TGCAGTGCCCGACTTCAGGGGGCCCGGCTGAGTGAGCAGTTCTTC. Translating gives CSARLQGARLSEQFF.

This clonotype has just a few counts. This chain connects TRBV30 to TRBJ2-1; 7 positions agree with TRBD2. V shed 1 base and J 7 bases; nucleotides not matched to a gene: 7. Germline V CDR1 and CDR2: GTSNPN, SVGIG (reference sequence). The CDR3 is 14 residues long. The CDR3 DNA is TGTGCCTGGAGTGGGGTAAGGCGGGAGAATGAGCAGTTCTTC. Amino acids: CAWSGVRRENEQFF.

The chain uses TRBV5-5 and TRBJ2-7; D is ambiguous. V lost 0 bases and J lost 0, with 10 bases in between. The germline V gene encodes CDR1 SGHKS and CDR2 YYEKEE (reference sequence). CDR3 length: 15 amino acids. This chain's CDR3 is CASSLGLSVSYEQYF. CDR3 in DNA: TGTGCCAGCAGCTTGGGGCTATCGGTCTCCTACGAGCAGTACTTC.

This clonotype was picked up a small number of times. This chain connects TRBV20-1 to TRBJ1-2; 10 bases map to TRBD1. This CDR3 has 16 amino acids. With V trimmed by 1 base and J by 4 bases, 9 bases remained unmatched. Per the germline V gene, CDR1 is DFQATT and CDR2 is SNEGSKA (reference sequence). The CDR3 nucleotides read TGCAGTGCTAGAGTGTCGACAGGGGGCTCTGTCTATGGCTACACCTTC. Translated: CSARVSTGGSVYGYTF.

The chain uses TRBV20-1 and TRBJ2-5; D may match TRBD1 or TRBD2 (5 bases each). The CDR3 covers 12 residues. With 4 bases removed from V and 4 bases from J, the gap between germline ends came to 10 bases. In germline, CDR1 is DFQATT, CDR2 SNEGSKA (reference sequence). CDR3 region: CSANPGGETQYF. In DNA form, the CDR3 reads TGCAGTGCTAACCCTGGGGGAGAGACCCAGTACTTC.

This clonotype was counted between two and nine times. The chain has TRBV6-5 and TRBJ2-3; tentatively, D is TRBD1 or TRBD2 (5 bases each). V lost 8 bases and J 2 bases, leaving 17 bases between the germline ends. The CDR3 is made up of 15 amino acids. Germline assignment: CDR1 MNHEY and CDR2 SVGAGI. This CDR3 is CASSLGQGVTDTQYF. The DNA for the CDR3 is TGTGCCAGCTCTCTCGGCCAGGGAGTCACAGATACGCAGTATTTT.

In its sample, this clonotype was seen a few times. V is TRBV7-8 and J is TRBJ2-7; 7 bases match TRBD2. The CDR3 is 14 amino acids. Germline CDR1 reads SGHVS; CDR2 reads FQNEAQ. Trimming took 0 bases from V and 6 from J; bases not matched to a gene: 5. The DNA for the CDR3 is TGTGCCAGCAGCTTAGCGGAGGGACTACTCGAGCAGTACTTC. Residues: CASSLAEGLLEQYF.